These 13 T cell receptor beta chains were sequenced from one sample in a study of cytomegalovirus exposure and HLA in healthy donors. The PCR made use of 60 Vbeta and 13 Jbeta primers. The data were produced by immunoSEQ multiplex PCR, yet TCRdb's version contains in-frame clones alone and is incomplete. The sample holds over 120,000 clones, around three quarters seen once. Sequenced material: PBMCs. The receptor source for this set is a woman in her fifties or sixties in good health and CMV-seropositive.

V is TRBV7-8 and J is TRBJ2-7; tentatively, D is TRBD2 (6 bases). The CDR3 runs to 14 residues. The germline gives CDR1 SGHVS, CDR2 FQNEAQ. Trimming removed 5 bases from V and 0 bases from J, with 11 bases in between. The CDR3 here is CASSPGAVSYEQYF. The CDR3 region has the DNA TGTGCCAGCAGCCCGGGAGCGGTCTCCTACGAGCAGTACTTC. The variable domain in full, with the rest retrieved from reference TRBV7-8 and TRBJ2-7, is GAGVSQSPRYKVAKRGQDVALRCDPISGHVSLFWYQQALGQGPEFLTYFQNEAQLDKSGLPSDRFFAERPEGSVSTLKIQRTQQEDSAVYLCASSPGAVSYEQYFGPGTRLTVT.

V gene TRBV6-1 combines with J gene TRBJ2-1, with 9 bases matching TRBD2. This CDR3 has 14 amino acids. Germline values: CDR1 MNHNS, CDR2 SASEGT. V gave up 6 bases and J gave up 2 bases; unmatched junction bases: 2. In nucleotides, the CDR3 is TGTGCCAGCAGGACTAGCGGAGCCTACAATGAGCAGTTCTTC. Its translation: CASRTSGAYNEQFF.

The V and J genes are TRBV10-1 and TRBJ2-1; weak D call: TRBD2 (6 bases). The germline CDR1 and CDR2 sequences are WNHNN and SYGVQD (reference sequence). The CDR3 has 16 amino acids. V was trimmed by 0 bases and J by 1 base, leaving 10 bases between them. This CDR3 reads CASSESRLGSYNEQFF. The CDR3 DNA reads as TGCGCCAGCAGTGAGTCGAGACTAGGGTCCTACAATGAGCAGTTCTTC.

The V call is TRBV6-1, the J call TRBJ2-2, with TRBD2 identical over 12 bases. Germline V gene lookup returns CDR1 MNHNS and CDR2 SASEGT. The CDR3 loop spans 14 amino acids. Trimming took 6 bases from V and 5 from J; bases not matched to a gene: 1. DNA for the CDR3: TGTGCCAGCAGGCTAGCGGGAGGGACCGGGGAGCTGTTTTTT. This encodes CASRLAGGTGELFF.

On this clone itself: One end of the junction is discordant with germline, which a read error may explain. The chain has TRBV7-9 and TRBJ2-7; TRBD1 is a possible D gene (5 bases). Germline lookup yields CDR1 SEHNR and CDR2 FQNEAQ (reference sequence). The CDR3 is 12 residues long. This CDR3 reads CSSSFDSYEQYF. CDR3 DNA: TGTTCCAGCAGCTTTGACAGCTACGAGCAGTACTTC. The full variable domain, in which reference TRBV7-9 and TRBJ2-7 provide the parts outside the CDR3, is DTGVSQNPRHKITKRGQNVTFRCDPISEHNRLYWYRQTLGQGPEFLTYFQNEAQLEKSRLLSDRFSAERPKGSFSTLEIQRTEQGDSAMYLCSSSFDSYEQYFGPGTRLTVT.

The chain links TRBV5-4 to TRBJ1-1, with TRBD1 matching 12 bases. The junction had 6 bases not matched to a gene; V was cut back by 4 bases and J by 5 bases. The germline CDR1 and CDR2 sequences are SGHNT and YYREEE (reference sequence). This CDR3 spans 15 amino acids. The CDR3 nucleotides are TGTGCCAGCAGCCCCAGGGACAGGGGGCGGACTGAAGCTTTCTTT. Translating it yields CASSPRDRGRTEAFF. Together with reference TRBV5-4 and TRBJ1-1, the CDR3 gives the full variable domain: ETGVTQSPTHLIKTRGQQVTLRCSSQSGHNTVSWYQQALGQGPQFIFQYYREEENGRGNFPPRFSGLQFPNYSSELNVNALELDDSALYLCASSPRDRGRTEAFFGQGTRLTVV.

The V gene is TRBV7-2, the J gene TRBJ1-4; a possible D gene is TRBD1 (6 bases). Trimming pared 4 bases from V and 8 bases from J, leaving 14 bases between. This CDR3 is built from 14 residues. Germline V gene data show CDR1 as SGHTA and CDR2 as FQGNSA. CDR3 amino acids: CASSSGHRVEKLFF. The CDR3 region has the DNA TGTGCCAGCAGCTCGGGACACAGGGTAGAAAAACTGTTTTTT.

The chain combines TRBV19 with TRBJ2-2, with 8 bases that match TRBD1. The CDR3 sequence is 14 residues long. V lost 5 bases, J lost 7 bases, and 6 bases stayed unmatched. The V gene's germline CDR1 is LNHDA and CDR2 SQIVND (reference sequence). The CDR3 here is CASSSQGAGGELFF. The CDR3 DNA sequence: TGTGCCAGTAGTTCCCAGGGGGCTGGCGGGGAGCTGTTTTTT.

The CDR3 bases are TGTGCCAGCAGCGGGGGGCGATCGGAAGAGACCCAGTACTTC. It translates to CASSGGRSEETQYF. The rearrangement uses TRBV6-1 and TRBJ2-5, with TRBD2 as a possible D gene (7 bases). The CDR3 consists of 14 residues. Germline CDR1 reads MNHNS; CDR2 reads SASEGT. V was shortened by 6 bases and J by 3 bases, with 14 bases between the two germline ends.

The chain is built from TRBV10-3 and TRBJ1-5; TRBD1 might be the D (5 bases). With 4 bases removed from V and 6 bases from J, the gap between germline ends came to 13 bases. This CDR3 has 14 amino acids. The V gene's germline CDR1 is ENHRY and CDR2 SYGVKD. CDR3 coding DNA: TGTGCCATCAGTGCCTCGGGGGGGGGTCAGCCCCAGCATTTT. Amino acid sequence: CAISASGGGQPQHF.

The chain couples TRBV5-5 to TRBJ2-2; a possible D gene is TRBD1 (5 bases). Germline values: CDR1 SGHKS, CDR2 YYEKEE (reference sequence). The CDR3 extends over 15 amino acids. V lost 2 bases, J lost 6 bases, and 14 bases lay in between. CDR3 loop: CASSFGHLGAGELFF. CDR3 DNA: TGTGCCAGCAGCTTCGGACACCTCGGCGCCGGGGAGCTGTTTTTT.

The genes are TRBV5-1 and TRBJ2-2; 9 bases map to TRBD2. CDR1 is SGHRS and CDR2 is YFSETQ in the germline V gene. The CDR3 has 15 amino acids. The ends lost 6 bases at V and 2 bases at J; junction bases unmatched: 5. The CDR3 DNA sequence: TGCGCCAGCACCCAAGCGGGAGGAAACACCGGGGAGCTGTTTTTT. It is translated as CASTQAGGNTGELFF. The full variable domain, completed using reference TRBV5-1 and TRBJ2-2, is KAGVTQTPRYLIKTRGQQVTLSCSPISGHRSVSWYQQTPGQGLQFLFEYFSETQRNKGNFPGRFSGRQFSNSRSEMNVSTLELGDSALYLCASTQAGGNTGELFFGEGSRLTVL.

The chain has TRBV6-1 and TRBJ1-1, with 8 bases identical to TRBD1. V lost 6 bases to trimming and J lost 3 bases; unmatched junction nucleotides: 6. Per germline, CDR1 MNHNS and CDR2 SASEGT. The CDR3 is made up of 14 amino acids. CDR3 region: CASRAGGRYTEAFF. The CDR3 coding sequence is TGTGCCAGCAGAGCAGGGGGCCGTTACACTGAAGCTTTCTTT.